This is a list of T cell receptor beta chains from one sample in a study of cytomegalovirus exposure and HLA in healthy donors. The data were produced by immunoSEQ multiplex PCR, yet TCRdb's version contains in-frame clones alone and is incomplete. The sample has approximately 110,000 clones, about 88% seen once. Source material: PBMCs. The origin of the receptors is a woman aged 18-29 years in good health and CMV-seropositive. CDR3s include the opening cysteine and the closing phenylalanine or tryptophan. D genes are given only for firm matches. The size field is filled for only some rows; it gives once, few, many or a size class.

V gene: TRBV19; clone size: NA; J gene: TRBJ2-7; D gene: TRBD2; CDR3 DNA: TGTGCCAGTGCCAACGGGAGGGGCTACGAGCAGTACTTC; CDR3 protein: CASANGRGYEQYF
V gene: TRBV6-1; clone size: few; J gene: TRBJ2-5; D gene: TRBD1; CDR3 DNA: TGTGCCAGCAGTGAACCGGGGAAAGGGACAGCAGTAGGGTTCCGGGAGACCCAGTACTTC; CDR3 protein: CASSEPGKGTAVGFRETQYF
V gene: TRBV5-1; clone size: NA; J gene: TRBJ1-2; D gene: TRBD1; CDR3 DNA: TGCGCCAGCAGCTTGGAAGCAGGGGGCAGCTATGGCTACACCTTC; CDR3 protein: CASSLEAGGSYGYTF
V gene: TRBV19; clone size: NA; J gene: TRBJ2-2; D gene: NA; CDR3 DNA: TGTGCCAGTAGTGCACAAACGGGTACCGGGGAGCTGTTTTTT; CDR3 protein: CASSAQTGTGELFF
V gene: TRBV29-1; clone size: NA; J gene: TRBJ2-7; D gene: TRBD2; CDR3 DNA: TGCAGCGCCCTTCCTGGGGGGGGATCTCGCGAGCAGTACTTC; CDR3 protein: CSALPGGGSREQYF
V gene: TRBV2; clone size: NA; J gene: TRBJ2-1; D gene: TRBD2; CDR3 DNA: TGTGCCAGCAGTGAACGCCGACTAGCGGGTACCTACAATGAGCAGTTCTTC; CDR3 protein: CASSERRLAGTYNEQFF
V gene: TRBV5-4; clone size: NA; J gene: TRBJ2-1; D gene: NA; CDR3 DNA: TGTGCCAGCAGTAAAGCGGGTTTGTACAATGAGCAGTTCTTC; CDR3 protein: CASSKAGLYNEQFF
V gene: TRBV5-1; clone size: NA; J gene: TRBJ1-1; D gene: TRBD1; CDR3 DNA: TGCGCCAGCAGCTTCTGGGACAGTATGGTCACTGAAGCTTTCTTT; CDR3 protein: CASSFWDSMVTEAFF
V gene: TRBV6-5; clone size: NA; J gene: TRBJ2-3; D gene: TRBD2; CDR3 DNA: TGTGCCAGCAGTTCTATAGCGGGATTCGAAGGAGATACGCAGTATTTT; CDR3 protein: CASSSIAGFEGDTQYF
V gene: TRBV6-1; clone size: NA; J gene: TRBJ2-1; D gene: NA; CDR3 DNA: TGTGCCAGCAGTGAACTGACAAAGTCGTTCTTC; CDR3 protein: CASSELTKSFF
V gene: TRBV28; clone size: NA; J gene: TRBJ1-2; D gene: NA; CDR3 DNA: TGTGCCAGCAGGCACAACAGGGATAGCTACACCTTC; CDR3 protein: CASRHNRDSYTF
V gene: TRBV5-4; clone size: NA; J gene: TRBJ1-1; D gene: NA; CDR3 DNA: TGTGCCAGCAGCTTGGCCGGGGGGAACACTGAAGCTTTCTTT; CDR3 protein: CASSLAGGNTEAFF
V gene: TRBV28; clone size: NA; J gene: TRBJ1-4; D gene: TRBD1; CDR3 DNA: TGTGCCAGCAGTTCCCGGACAGGGGGGACTAATGAAAAACTGTTTTTT; CDR3 protein: CASSSRTGGTNEKLFF
V gene: TRBV2; clone size: NA; J gene: TRBJ1-1; D gene: NA; CDR3 DNA: TGTGCCAGCAGTGTTGACGGGAACACTGAGGCTTTCTTT; CDR3 protein: CASSVDGNTEAFF
V gene: TRBV10-3; clone size: NA; J gene: TRBJ1-1; D gene: TRBD1; CDR3 DNA: TGTGCCATCAGTGAGGGACAGGGGGAGGGCACTGAAGCTTTCTTT; CDR3 protein: CAISEGQGEGTEAFF
V gene: TRBV9; clone size: NA; J gene: TRBJ2-3; D gene: TRBD2; CDR3 DNA: TGTGCCAGCAGCGTAGTTTCCAGCGGGGGGAGGGATACGCAGTATTTT; CDR3 protein: CASSVVSSGGRDTQYF